Below, 14 T cell receptor beta chains from the same sample are listed, as sequenced in a study of Tregs in tolerant kidney transplant recipients. Assay: immunoSEQ multiplex PCR; the TCRdb copy retains only in-frame clones and omits some. The sample lists around 77,000 clones; 98% were seen once. Here the sequenced sample was CD4+ T cells from blood, taken before the transplant. The receptors were sampled from a human donor who received a combined kidney and bone marrow transplant.

V and J are TRBV5-6 and TRBJ1-1, with TRBD1 matching 12 bases. The CDR3 covers 12 residues. The J segment lost 11 bases and the V segment lost 5 bases, leaving 4 bases of the junction unmatched. The germline gives CDR1 SGHDT, CDR2 YYEEEE. The CDR3 spells CASSWDRGQAFF. The CDR3 nucleotides read TGTGCCAGCAGTTGGGACAGGGGGCAGGCTTTCTTT.

The J gene is TRBJ2-1, the V gene TRBV4-3; 7 bases match TRBD2. V lost 1 base to trimming and J lost 10 bases; unmatched junction nucleotides: 10. Germline V gene data show CDR1 as LGHNA and CDR2 as YSLEER. The CDR3 runs 15 residues. For the CDR3, the DNA is TGCGCCAGCAGCCAAGGTGGGAGGGCCTTTTCGGAGCAGTTCTTC. It yields the protein CASSQGGRAFSEQFF.

This clone was seen a single time. The chain links TRBV28 to TRBJ1-2; D is undetermined. CDR1 is MDHEN, CDR2 SYDVKM, per germline. Trimming cost V 3 bases and J 0 bases, with 8 bases left between them. CDR3 size: 14 residues. CDR3 residues: CASSFARPNYGYTF. The CDR3 DNA sequence: TGTGCCAGCAGTTTTGCCAGGCCTAACTATGGCTACACCTTC.

This clone has just a few counts. This chain connects TRBV5-5 to TRBJ2-7; TRBD2 aligns across 11 bases. The CDR3 loop spans 14 amino acids. Looked up from germline, CDR1 is SGHKS and CDR2 is YYEKEE (reference sequence). The trim removed 2 bases at V and 7 bases at J, leaving 5 bases unmatched. The CDR3 nucleotides read TGTGCCAGCAGCTTACTAGCGGGAGTGGGGGAGCAGTACTTC. Its translation: CASSLLAGVGEQYF.

This clone was observed a handful of times. This chain connects TRBV18 to TRBJ2-7; 8 nucleotides match TRBD2. CDR3 length equals 15 residues. Germline V gene lookup returns CDR1 KGHSH and CDR2 LQKENI. V lost 2 bases to trimming and J lost 2 bases; unmatched junction nucleotides: 5. The CDR3 region is CASSPAGRAPYEQYF. The CDR3 DNA is TGTGCCAGCTCACCAGCCGGGAGGGCCCCCTACGAGCAGTACTTC.

The chain links TRBV7-2 to TRBJ2-5; TRBD1 aligns across 7 bases. The CDR3 is 15 amino acids. The germline V gene encodes CDR1 SGHTA and CDR2 FQGNSA. Trimming took 5 bases from V and 7 from J; bases not matched to a gene: 13. The CDR3 spells CASSIPGQVAGTQYF. CDR3 nucleotides: TGTGCCAGCAGCATTCCCGGACAGGTCGCTGGGACCCAGTACTTC.

This chain joins TRBV28 and TRBJ1-5; 10 bases fit TRBD1. The CDR3 has 19 amino acids. Germline V gene data show CDR1 as MDHEN and CDR2 as SYDVKM. The V and J ends lost 4 bases and 0 bases, in that order; junction bases with no gene match: 12. For the CDR3, the DNA is TGTGCCAGCAGTTCGAGACACGACAGGGGGCTCAATAGCAATCAGCCCCAGCATTTT. It encodes CASSSRHDRGLNSNQPQHF.

The chain has TRBV29-1 and TRBJ2-7, with 9 bases matching TRBD1. Trimming removed 4 bases from V and 6 bases from J; junction bases left unmatched: 13. In germline, CDR1 is SQVTM, CDR2 ANQGSEA. The CDR3 runs to 15 residues. This chain's CDR3 is CSVVRGGTGHSEQYF. The CDR3 DNA reads as TGCAGCGTTGTTCGTGGGGGGACAGGGCACTCCGAGCAGTACTTC.

The V call is TRBV4-3, the J call TRBJ2-2; 8 bases line up with TRBD1. J gave up 5 bases and V 2 bases, and 7 bases lay outside the gene matches. The length of the CDR3 is 16 residues. Germline CDR1 reads LGHNA; CDR2 reads YSLEER. The CDR3 reads CASSQNVRQGTGELFF. The CDR3 nucleotides are TGCGCCAGCAGCCAAAATGTGCGACAGGGGACCGGGGAGCTGTTTTTT.

The V gene is TRBV5-8, the J gene TRBJ2-7; 9 bases are a match to TRBD1. J lost 4 bases, V lost 6 bases, and 11 bases had no gene match. Germline V gives CDR1 SGHTS, CDR2 YDEGEE. This CDR3 comprises 15 residues. The CDR3 spells CASTIGGQGRYEQYF. The CDR3 DNA reads as TGTGCCAGCACCATTGGGGGACAGGGCAGGTACGAGCAGTACTTC.

The rearrangement links TRBV28 to TRBJ1-1; D not resolved. Germline assignment: CDR1 MDHEN and CDR2 SYDVKM. The germline V and J ends were trimmed by 0 bases and 1 base, with 6 bases remaining between them. The CDR3 is 14 residues long. DNA of the CDR3: TGTGCCAGCAGTTTATGGACAACGAACACTGAAGCTTTCTTT. Protein: CASSLWTTNTEAFF. The entire variable domain, with the rest obtained from reference TRBV28 and TRBJ1-1, is as follows: DVKVTQSSRYLVKRTGEKVFLECVQDMDHENMFWYRQDPGLGLRLIYFSYDVKMKEKGDIPEGYSVSREKKERFSLILESASTNQTSMYLCASSLWTTNTEAFFGQGTRLTVV.

This chain joins TRBV30 and TRBJ2-5, with 9 bases matching TRBD1. Germline loops: CDR1 GTSNPN, CDR2 SVGIG (reference sequence). The CDR3 is made up of 14 amino acids. V lost 4 bases and J lost 5; bases outside the gene matches: 8. The CDR3 spells CAWNHRGLGETQYF. The CDR3 DNA reads as TGTGCCTGGAATCACAGGGGGCTCGGGGAGACCCAGTACTTC. Based on the CDR3 plus reference TRBV30 and TRBJ2-5, the full variable domain is SQTIHQWPATLVQPVGSPLSLECTVEGTSNPNLYWYRQAAGRGLQLLFYSVGIGQISSEVPQNLSASRPQDRQFILSSKKLLLSDSGFYLCAWNHRGLGETQYFGPGTRLLVL.

J is TRBJ2-1 and V is TRBV2; 14 bases line up with TRBD2. V shed 4 bases, J shed 9 bases, and the junction held 2 bases outside the gene matches. Germline V gene lookup returns CDR1 SNHLY and CDR2 FYNNEI. The CDR3 is 14 residues long. DNA for the CDR3: TGTGCCAGCAGTGTGACTAGCGGGGGGGTTGAGCAGTTCTTC. Translation: CASSVTSGGVEQFF.

The chain employs TRBV5-1 and TRBJ2-3, with D uncertain. Trimming removed 6 bases from V and 4 bases from J, with 18 bases in between. Germline CDR1 is SGHRS and CDR2 is YFSETQ. This CDR3 region has 15 residues. The CDR3 spells CASNSRPSASDTQYF. The CDR3 coding sequence is TGCGCCAGCAATTCGAGGCCGAGCGCCTCAGATACGCAGTATTTT.